This TCR beta chain was sequenced for a study of OX40 agonist ivuxolimab in advanced cancers. Study as a whole: Ivuxolimab, an antibody acting as an agonist of OX40 (CD134), was used to treat patients.

Exclusion of a patient followed from autoimmune disease history or systemic immunosuppression. Trimming cost V 6 bases and J 2 bases; bases outside gene matches: 10. The CDR3 has 15 amino acids. CDR1 is MNHNS and CDR2 is SASEGT in the germline V gene. Measured with immunoSEQ multiplex PCR; TCRdb has only the in-frame clones, and not every one. The sample yields some 60,000 clones, around 93% seen once. Sample: CD4+ or CD8+ T cells sorted from blood, taken in a trial of the OX40 agonist ivuxolimab. This sequence was found in an adult with an advanced solid tumor such as melanoma, head and neck, liver or kidney cancer. The genes are TRBV6-1 and TRBJ2-7; the match to TRBD1 covers 7 bases. CDR3 coding DNA: TGTGCCAGCAGCCAGGGGGACAGAGCCACCTACGAGCAGTACTTC. Translation gives CASSQGDRATYEQYF.